The 15 T cell receptor beta chains below all came from one sample that was sequenced in a study of OX40 agonist ivuxolimab in advanced cancers. Clones were sequenced by immunoSEQ multiplex PCR, and TCRdb holds only the in-frame ones, with some missing. The sample lists approximately 71,000 clones; 85% to 95% were seen once. Sequences were derived from CD4+ or CD8+ T cells sorted from blood, sampled in a trial of the OX40 agonist ivuxolimab. Receptor source: an adult with an advanced solid tumor such as melanoma, head and neck, liver or kidney cancer.

CDR3 nucleotide sequence: TGTGCCAGTAGTAGCCCCGGACAGGGTCTATACGAGCAGTACTTC. Its translation: CASSSPGQGLYEQYF. The chain links TRBV19 to TRBJ2-7; 8 bases align to TRBD1. The CDR3 is 15 amino acids. Germline V gene lookup returns CDR1 LNHDA and CDR2 SQIVND (reference sequence). After removal of 4 bases from V and 4 bases from J, the junction contained 9 bases not matched to a gene.

V usage is TRBV15 and J usage is TRBJ1-2; D remains unclear. The CDR3 covers 17 residues. Trimming left V 5 bases short and J 2 bases short, with 21 bases between. CDR1 is LNHNV and CDR2 is YYDKDF in the germline V gene (reference sequence). CDR3 DNA sequence: TGTGCCACCAGCTCCCTACGGGCGGACCGGTCCAACTATGGCTACACCTTC. Translating gives CATSSLRADRSNYGYTF.

This sequence joins TRBV25-1 and TRBJ2-2, with D perhaps matching TRBD1 (5 bases). The CDR3 length is 13 residues. Per germline, CDR1 MGHDK and CDR2 SYGVNS. Trimming stripped 4 bases from V and 8 bases from J, with 11 bases between. The CDR3 nucleotides are TGTGCCAGCAGTGTTAGGGGCGAGGGGGAGCTGTTTTTT. It specifies CASSVRGEGELFF.

This sequence joins TRBV15 and TRBJ1-1, with D unresolved. The CDR3 sequence is 13 residues long. CDR1 and CDR2 from the germline V gene are LNHNV and YYDKDF (reference sequence). V was trimmed by 1 base and J by 9 bases, leaving 12 bases between them. CDR3 coding DNA: TGTGCCACCAGCAGAGTATCCGGGTTTCAAGCTTTCTTT. Translated, it gives CATSRVSGFQAFF.

The J gene is TRBJ2-6, the V gene TRBV4-3, with D perhaps TRBD2 (7 bases). V dropped 0 bases and J dropped 1 base, with 25 bases sitting between them. Germline V CDR1 and CDR2: LGHNA, YSLEER. The CDR3 has 22 residues. The CDR3 DNA follows: TGCGCCAGCAGCCAAGAATGGCGCGGCGGGGGCTTGGGCCCATCTGGGGCCAACGTCCTGACTTTC. Translating gives CASSQEWRGGGLGPSGANVLTF.

The rearrangement links TRBV5-8 to TRBJ2-1; weak D call: TRBD2 (5 bases). Germline V gene data show CDR1 as SGHTS and CDR2 as YDEGEE. This CDR3 spans 16 amino acids. Trimming pared 6 bases from V and 0 bases from J, leaving 16 bases between. CDR3 in amino acids: CASNWRRSGSYNEQFF. CDR3 bases: TGTGCCAGCAACTGGAGGCGGAGCGGCTCCTACAATGAGCAGTTCTTC.

The chain has TRBV9 and TRBJ1-4; a possible D gene is TRBD1 (5 bases). This CDR3 has 15 amino acids. Germline lookup yields CDR1 SGDLS and CDR2 YYNGEE. V was cut by 3 bases and J by 0 bases, with 9 bases left in between. The CDR3 DNA is TGTGCCAGCAGCGGCCAGACAGCAACTAATGAAAAACTGTTTTTT. Amino acids: CASSGQTATNEKLFF.

The chain couples TRBV19 to TRBJ2-1, with 7 bases lining up with TRBD1. The germline gives CDR1 LNHDA, CDR2 SQIVND (reference sequence). The CDR3 consists of 16 residues. The junction had 9 bases not matched to a gene; V was cut back by 1 base and J by 6 bases. The CDR3 sequence is CASSIGRTGALNEQFF. DNA for the CDR3: TGTGCCAGTAGTATAGGCCGGACAGGAGCCCTCAATGAGCAGTTCTTC.

The rearrangement uses TRBV7-8 and TRBJ2-7; 8 bases align to TRBD1. This CDR3 region has 18 residues. Germline V lookup: CDR1 SGHVS, CDR2 FQNEAQ. V shed 5 bases, J shed 2 bases, and the junction held 17 bases outside the gene matches. In nucleotides, the CDR3 is TGTGCCAGCAGCCCGCTTAATGGGTGGGGGACAGGTCCCTACGAGCAGTACTTC. Protein: CASSPLNGWGTGPYEQYF.

This clone was seen a single time. The rearrangement links TRBV4-2 to TRBJ2-2; D perhaps matches TRBD2 (5 bases). The CDR3 runs to 15 residues. V shed 4 bases and J shed 0 bases, with 9 bases lying between them. Germline assignment: CDR1 LGHNA and CDR2 YNFKEQ. The CDR3 coding sequence is TGTGCCAGCAGCCTCCAGCGGTCGAACACCGGGGAGCTGTTTTTT. Translated: CASSLQRSNTGELFF.

This clone was counted only a few times. This chain uses TRBV7-3 with TRBJ2-3; a possible D gene is TRBD2 (6 bases). Trimming left V 3 bases short and J 3 bases short, with 16 bases between. This CDR3 has 16 amino acids. The V gene's germline CDR1 is SGHTA and CDR2 FQGTGA. The CDR3 protein is CASSFYPGRGTDTQYF. CDR3 nucleotide sequence: TGTGCCAGCAGCTTCTACCCCGGGAGAGGGACAGATACGCAGTATTTT. Variable domain in full (rest from reference TRBV7-3 and TRBJ2-3): GAGVSQTPSNKVTEKGKYVELRCDPISGHTALYWYRQSLGQGPEFLIYFQGTGAADDSGLPNDRFFAVRPEGSVSTLKIQRTERGDSAVYLCASSFYPGRGTDTQYFGPGTRLTVL.

The CDR3 loop reads CASGMGGGYEQYF. The CDR3 DNA reads TGTGCTAGTGGCATGGGGGGCGGCTACGAGCAGTACTTC. V and J are TRBV12-5 and TRBJ2-7; D possibly uses TRBD1 or TRBD2 (6 bases each). In germline, CDR1 is LGHNT, CDR2 FRNRAP. The CDR3 is made up of 13 amino acids. The ends were cut back, 6 bases at V and 3 bases at J, with 12 bases in the middle.

V gene TRBV2 combines with J gene TRBJ2-1; D remains ambiguous. Trimming left V 2 bases short and J 8 bases short, with 10 bases between. The V gene's germline CDR1 is SNHLY and CDR2 FYNNEI. The length of the CDR3 is 13 residues. The CDR3 DNA follows: TGTGCCAGCAGTGAATGGGTGGCTGATGAGCAGTTCTTC. It translates to CASSEWVADEQFF.

This rearrangement joins TRBV4-3 to TRBJ1-3, with D hard to call. Trimming cost V 0 bases and J 7 bases, with 7 bases left between them. This CDR3 is 13 amino acids long. CDR1 is LGHNA and CDR2 is YSLEER in the germline V gene. The CDR3 nucleotides are TGCGCCAGCAGCCAAGATCTCGCCAACACCATATATTTT. Amino acid sequence: CASSQDLANTIYF.

V and J are TRBV7-9 and TRBJ2-1; D gene uncertain. This CDR3 has 13 amino acids. V gave up 1 base and J gave up 15 bases, with 16 bases separating them. Germline assignment: CDR1 SEHNR and CDR2 FQNEAQ (reference sequence). The CDR3 sequence: CASSLGIPGLLFF. DNA of the CDR3: TGTGCCAGCAGCTTAGGAATACCAGGTTTGCTGTTCTTC.